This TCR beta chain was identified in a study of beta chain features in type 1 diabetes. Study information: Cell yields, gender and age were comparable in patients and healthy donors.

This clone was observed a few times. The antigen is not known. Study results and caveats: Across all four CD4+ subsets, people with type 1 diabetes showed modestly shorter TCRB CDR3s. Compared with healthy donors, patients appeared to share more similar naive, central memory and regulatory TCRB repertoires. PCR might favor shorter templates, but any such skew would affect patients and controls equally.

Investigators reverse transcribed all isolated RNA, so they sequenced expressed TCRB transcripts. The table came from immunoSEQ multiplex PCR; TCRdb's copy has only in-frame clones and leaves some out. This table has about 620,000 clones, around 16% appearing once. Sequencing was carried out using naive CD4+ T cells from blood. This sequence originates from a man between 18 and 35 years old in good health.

The CDR3 here is CASSQGTGRSNEKLFF. The CDR3 DNA is TGTGCCAGCAGCCAGGGGACAGGCCGAAGTAATGAAAAACTGTTTTTT. The chain is built from TRBV4-2 and TRBJ1-4; 8 positions match TRBD1. This CDR3 is built from 16 residues. V lost 3 bases to trimming and J lost 4 bases; unmatched junction nucleotides: 7. Germline V gene lookup returns CDR1 LGHNA and CDR2 YNFKEQ.